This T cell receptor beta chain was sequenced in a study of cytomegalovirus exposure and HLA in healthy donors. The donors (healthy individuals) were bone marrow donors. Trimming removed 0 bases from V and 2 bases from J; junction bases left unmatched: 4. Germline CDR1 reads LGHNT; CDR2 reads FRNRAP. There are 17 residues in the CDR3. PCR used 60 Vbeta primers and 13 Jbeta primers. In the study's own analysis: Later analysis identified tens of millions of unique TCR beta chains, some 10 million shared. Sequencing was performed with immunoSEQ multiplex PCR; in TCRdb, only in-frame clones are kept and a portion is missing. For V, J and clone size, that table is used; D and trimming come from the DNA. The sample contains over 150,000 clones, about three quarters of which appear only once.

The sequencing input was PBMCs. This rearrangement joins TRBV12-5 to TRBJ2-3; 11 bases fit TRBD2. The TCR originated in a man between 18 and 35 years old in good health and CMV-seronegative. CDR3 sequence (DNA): TGTGCTAGTGGTTTGGTAGGGGGACTAGCGGTCACAGATACGCAGTATTTT. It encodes CASGLVGGLAVTDTQYF.